This T cell receptor (beta chain) was recorded in a study of control samples from healthy donors and cancer patients. With 4 bases clipped from V and 4 bases from J, the junction kept 7 bases outside the gene matches. The CDR3 loop spans 15 amino acids. Looked up from germline, CDR1 is SGHKS and CDR2 is YYEKEE (reference sequence). Libraries were prepared by immunoSEQ multiplex PCR; TCRdb keeps only in-frame clonotypes and omits some of them. The sample lists 85,000 to 95,000 clones, approximately 90% seen once, with 14% in the top ten. The chain joins TRBV5-5 to TRBJ1-3; the match to TRBD1 covers 8 bases. This TCR was recovered from a woman aged 70 to 79 in good health. The sample was blood. The CDR3 DNA follows: TGTGCCAGCAGCCTTGGGACAGGCGTGGGAAACACCATATATTTT. Translated, it gives CASSLGTGVGNTIYF.